The clone carrying this TCR beta chain was seen a handful of times. This entry belongs to a study of human T cells and chemical hapten exposure. Study-level background: Sensitization used 2% DPC on around 2 cm by around 2 cm upper inner arm skin.

As the library was built, unique molecular identifiers were attached to individual cDNA molecules. Each CDR3 protein gets one entry after TCRdb re-called the RACE reads with MiXCR. This table holds 150,000 to 200,000 distinct CDR3 sequences, 25% to 35% found once. Time point given: pre-sensitization, week 0. The treatment: therapeutic diphenylcyclopropenone sensitization with weekly scalp DPC. Material: whole blood, obtained in connection with sensitization to the hapten diphenylcyclopropenone (DPC). The clonotype was recovered from a woman aged 30 to 39 with alopecia areata. Some clones in this sample may be carry-over from other donors' samples.

The CDR3 bases are TGTGCCAGCAGCCCAGGGCAGGGATCCACTGAAGCTTTCTTT. It codes for CASSPGQGSTEAFF. This chain links TRBV11-3 with TRBJ1-1; tentatively, D is TRBD1 (5 bases). CDR3 length: 14 residues. From germline, CDR1 is SGHNT and CDR2 YENEEA. Trimming took 5 bases from V and 4 from J, leaving 14 bases between them.